The clone carrying this TCR beta chain was seen a handful of times. Its target is not known. Only in-frame clones appear in the TCRdb table, and some are missing; sequencing was by immunoSEQ multiplex PCR. Found here are tens of thousands of clones, 65% to 80% of them singletons; the top ten hold 2.5% to 3%. The data were taken from a study of vaccination effects on CD4 cells after COVID-19. Between the trimmed V and J ends, which lost 6 bases and 4 bases, there was a span of 10 bases. Germline CDR1 reads MNHEY; CDR2 reads SVGAGI. The CDR3 length is 13 residues. CD4+ T cells specific for antigen were expanded with viral peptide pools by the ViraFEST assay before sequencing. Subsequent to a culture period of around eleven days, CD4+ T cells were isolated. People in the vaccine group had not been infected with SARS-CoV-2 before, and their nucleocapsid antibodies were negative.

The chain employs TRBV6-5 and TRBJ2-1, with unresolved D. This specimen was CD4+ T cells from PBMCs cultured with HCoV-NL63 spike peptides, taken before COVID-19 vaccination. This clonotype originated in a human donor who received a COVID-19 vaccine. This CDR3 reads CASSAGTYNEQFF. In DNA form, the CDR3 reads TGTGCCAGCAGCGCTGGTACTTACAATGAGCAGTTCTTC.